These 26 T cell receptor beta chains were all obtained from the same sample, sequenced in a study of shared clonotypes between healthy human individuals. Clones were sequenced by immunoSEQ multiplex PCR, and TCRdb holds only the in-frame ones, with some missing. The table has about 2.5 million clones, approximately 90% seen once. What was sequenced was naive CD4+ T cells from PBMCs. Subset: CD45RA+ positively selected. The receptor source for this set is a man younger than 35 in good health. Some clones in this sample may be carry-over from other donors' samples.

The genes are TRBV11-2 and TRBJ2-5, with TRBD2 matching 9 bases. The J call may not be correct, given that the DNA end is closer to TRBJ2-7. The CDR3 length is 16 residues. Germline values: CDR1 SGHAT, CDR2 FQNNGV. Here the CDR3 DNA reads TGTGCCAGCAGCCCAGGGCCCGCTAGCGGGGTCTACGAGCAGTACTTC. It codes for CASSPGPASGVYEQYF.

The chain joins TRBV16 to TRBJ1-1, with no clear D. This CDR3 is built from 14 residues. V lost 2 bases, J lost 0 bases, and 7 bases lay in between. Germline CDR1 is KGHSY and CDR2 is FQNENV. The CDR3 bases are TGTGCCAGCAGCCAACTCCGGATGAACACTGAAGCTTTCTTT. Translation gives CASSQLRMNTEAFF.

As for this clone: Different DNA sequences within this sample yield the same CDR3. The CDR3 loop is CSARVGDTQYF. The CDR3 DNA is TGCAGTGCTAGAGTAGGAGATACGCAGTATTTT. The genes are TRBV20-1 and TRBJ2-3; D gene unclear. This CDR3 has 11 residues. Germline V gene sequence: CDR1 DFQATT, CDR2 SNEGSKA (reference sequence). V was clipped by 1 base and J by 5 bases, with 4 bases between them.

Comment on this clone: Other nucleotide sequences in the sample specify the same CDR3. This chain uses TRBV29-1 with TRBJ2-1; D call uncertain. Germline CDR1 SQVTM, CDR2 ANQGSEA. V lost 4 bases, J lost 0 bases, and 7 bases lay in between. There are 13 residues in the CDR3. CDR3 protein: CSVGRSSYNEQFF. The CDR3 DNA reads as TGCAGCGTTGGTCGGAGCTCCTACAATGAGCAGTTCTTC.

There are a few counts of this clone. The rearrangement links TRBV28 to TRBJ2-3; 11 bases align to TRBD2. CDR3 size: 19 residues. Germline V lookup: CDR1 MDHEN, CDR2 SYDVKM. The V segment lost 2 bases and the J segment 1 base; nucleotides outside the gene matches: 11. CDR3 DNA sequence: TGTGCCAGCAGTTTAGGTGGAGCTAGCGGGAGGCCTCGCACAGATACGCAGTATTTT. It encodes CASSLGGASGRPRTDTQYF.

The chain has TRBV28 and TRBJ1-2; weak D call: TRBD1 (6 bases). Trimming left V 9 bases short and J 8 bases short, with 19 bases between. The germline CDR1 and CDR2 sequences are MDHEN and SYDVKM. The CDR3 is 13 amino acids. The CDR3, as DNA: TGTGCCAGTATTGGACAGTGGATAGGGGGCTACACCTTC. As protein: CASIGQWIGGYTF.

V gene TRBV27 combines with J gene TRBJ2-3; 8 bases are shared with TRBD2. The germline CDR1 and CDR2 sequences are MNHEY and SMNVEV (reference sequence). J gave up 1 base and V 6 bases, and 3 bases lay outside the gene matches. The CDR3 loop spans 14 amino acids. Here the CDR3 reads CASRTGGGTDTQYF. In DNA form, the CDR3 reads TGTGCCAGCAGAACGGGAGGGGGCACAGATACGCAGTATTTT.

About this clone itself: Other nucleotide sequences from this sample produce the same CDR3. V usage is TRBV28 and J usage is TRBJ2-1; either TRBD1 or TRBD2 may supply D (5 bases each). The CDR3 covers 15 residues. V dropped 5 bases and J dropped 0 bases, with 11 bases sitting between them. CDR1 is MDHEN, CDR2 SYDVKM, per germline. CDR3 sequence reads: CASSPGTSSYNEQFF. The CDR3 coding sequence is TGTGCCAGCAGTCCCGGGACGAGCTCCTACAATGAGCAGTTCTTC. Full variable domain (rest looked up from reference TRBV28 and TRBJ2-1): DVKVTQSSRYLVKRTGEKVFLECVQDMDHENMFWYRQDPGLGLRLIYFSYDVKMKEKGDIPEGYSVSREKKERFSLILESASTNQTSMYLCASSPGTSSYNEQFFGPGTRLTVL.

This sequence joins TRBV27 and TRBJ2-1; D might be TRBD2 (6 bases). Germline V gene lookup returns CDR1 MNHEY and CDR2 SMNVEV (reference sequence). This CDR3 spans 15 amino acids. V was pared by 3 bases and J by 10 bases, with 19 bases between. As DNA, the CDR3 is TGTGCCAGCAGTTTCTGGCGGCCATCGGACTACGAGCAGTTCTTC. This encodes CASSFWRPSDYEQFF.

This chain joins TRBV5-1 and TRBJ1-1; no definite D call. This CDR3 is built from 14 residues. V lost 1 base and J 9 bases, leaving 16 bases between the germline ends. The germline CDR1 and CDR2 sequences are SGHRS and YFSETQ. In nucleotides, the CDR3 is TGCGCCAGCAGCTTGACCAGTACTATCTTGCAAGCTTTCTTT. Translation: CASSLTSTILQAFF.

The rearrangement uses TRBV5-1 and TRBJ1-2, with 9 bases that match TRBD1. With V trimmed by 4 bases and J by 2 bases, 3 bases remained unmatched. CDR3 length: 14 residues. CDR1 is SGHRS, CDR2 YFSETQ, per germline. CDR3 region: CASSEGQGNYGYTF. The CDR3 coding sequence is TGCGCCAGCAGCGAGGGACAGGGAAACTATGGCTACACCTTC.

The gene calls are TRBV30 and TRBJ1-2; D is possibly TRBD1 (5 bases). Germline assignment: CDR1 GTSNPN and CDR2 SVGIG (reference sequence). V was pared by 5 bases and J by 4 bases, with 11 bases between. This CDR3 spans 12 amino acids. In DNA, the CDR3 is TGTGCCTGGCAAAAGGGGTCCTATGGCTACACCTTC. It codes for CAWQKGSYGYTF.

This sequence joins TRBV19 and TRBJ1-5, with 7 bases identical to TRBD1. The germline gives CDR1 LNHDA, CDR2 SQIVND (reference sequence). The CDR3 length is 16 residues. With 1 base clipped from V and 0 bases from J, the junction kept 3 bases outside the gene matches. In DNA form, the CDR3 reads TGTGCCAGTAGTATAGTAGGGGGCTATAGCAATCAGCCCCAGCATTTT. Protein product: CASSIVGGYSNQPQHF.

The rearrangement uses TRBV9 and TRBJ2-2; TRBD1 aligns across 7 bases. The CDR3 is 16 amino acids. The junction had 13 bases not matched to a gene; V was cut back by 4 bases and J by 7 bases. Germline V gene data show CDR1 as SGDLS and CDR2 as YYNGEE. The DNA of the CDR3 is TGTGCCAGCAGCCCTTTTTCTAGGGGGCGCGGCGGGGAGCTGTTTTTT. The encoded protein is CASSPFSRGRGGELFF.

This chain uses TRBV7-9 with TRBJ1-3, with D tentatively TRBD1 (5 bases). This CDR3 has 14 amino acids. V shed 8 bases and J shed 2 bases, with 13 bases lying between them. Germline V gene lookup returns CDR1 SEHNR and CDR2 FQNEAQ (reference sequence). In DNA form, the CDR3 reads TGTGCCAGCCGCCCCCGGGGGACTGGAAACACCATATATTTT. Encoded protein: CASRPRGTGNTIYF. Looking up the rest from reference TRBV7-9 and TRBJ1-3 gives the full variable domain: DTGVSQNPRHKITKRGQNVTFRCDPISEHNRLYWYRQTLGQGPEFLTYFQNEAQLEKSRLLSDRFSAERPKGSFSTLEIQRTEQGDSAMYLCASRPRGTGNTIYFGEGSWLTVV.

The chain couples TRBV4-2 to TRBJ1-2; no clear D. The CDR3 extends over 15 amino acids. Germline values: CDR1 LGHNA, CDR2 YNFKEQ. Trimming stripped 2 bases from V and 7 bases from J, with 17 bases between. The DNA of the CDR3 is TGTGCCAGCAGCCAAAGCGACCGGGCCCGGGCTGGCTACACCTTC. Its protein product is CASSQSDRARAGYTF.

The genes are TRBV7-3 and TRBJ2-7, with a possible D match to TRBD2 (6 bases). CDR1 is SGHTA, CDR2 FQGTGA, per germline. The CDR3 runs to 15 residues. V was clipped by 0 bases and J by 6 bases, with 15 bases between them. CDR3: CASSLTPTGGSEQYF. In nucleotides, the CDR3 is TGTGCCAGCAGCTTAACTCCGACCGGAGGGTCCGAGCAGTACTTC.

The CDR3: CASSPTGVNTGELFF. The CDR3 DNA sequence: TGTGCCAGTAGTCCTACAGGGGTCAACACCGGGGAGCTGTTTTTT. The genes are TRBV19 and TRBJ2-2; TRBD1 agrees at 7 bases. V lost 5 bases, J lost 2 bases, and 5 bases stayed unmatched. Per the germline V gene, CDR1 is LNHDA and CDR2 is SQIVND (reference sequence). The CDR3 sequence is 15 residues long.

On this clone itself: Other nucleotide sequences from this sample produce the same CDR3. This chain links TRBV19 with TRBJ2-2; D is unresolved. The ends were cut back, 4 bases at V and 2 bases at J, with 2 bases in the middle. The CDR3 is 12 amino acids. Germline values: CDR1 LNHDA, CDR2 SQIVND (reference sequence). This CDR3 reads CASSTNTGELFF. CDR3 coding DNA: TGTGCCAGTAGTACTAACACCGGGGAGCTGTTTTTT.

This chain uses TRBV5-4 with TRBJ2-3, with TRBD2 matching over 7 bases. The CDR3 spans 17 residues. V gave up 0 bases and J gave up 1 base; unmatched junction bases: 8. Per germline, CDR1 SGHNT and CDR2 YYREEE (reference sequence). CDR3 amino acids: CASSLDPAGVRTDTQYF. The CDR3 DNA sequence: TGTGCCAGCAGCTTGGACCCGGCGGGAGTTCGCACAGATACGCAGTATTTT.

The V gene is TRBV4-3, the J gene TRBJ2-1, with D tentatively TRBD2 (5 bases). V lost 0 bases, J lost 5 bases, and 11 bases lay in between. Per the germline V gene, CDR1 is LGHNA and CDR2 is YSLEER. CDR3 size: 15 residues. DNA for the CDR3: TGCGCCAGCAGCCAAGACGCCCTCGGGGACAATGAGCAGTTCTTC. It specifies CASSQDALGDNEQFF.

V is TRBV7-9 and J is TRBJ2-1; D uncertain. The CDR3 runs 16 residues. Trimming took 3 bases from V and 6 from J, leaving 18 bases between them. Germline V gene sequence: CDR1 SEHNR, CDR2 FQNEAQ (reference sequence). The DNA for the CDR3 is TGTGCCAGCAGCTTCCCGGGTGGAACCCCCATCAATGAGCAGTTCTTC. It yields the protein CASSFPGGTPINEQFF.

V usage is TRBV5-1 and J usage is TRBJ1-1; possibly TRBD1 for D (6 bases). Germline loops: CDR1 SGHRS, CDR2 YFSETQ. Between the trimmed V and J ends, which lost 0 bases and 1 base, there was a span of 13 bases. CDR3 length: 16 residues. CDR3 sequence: CASSLVGGRGNTEAFF. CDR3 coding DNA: TGCGCCAGCAGCTTGGTGGGGGGCCGAGGGAACACTGAAGCTTTCTTT.

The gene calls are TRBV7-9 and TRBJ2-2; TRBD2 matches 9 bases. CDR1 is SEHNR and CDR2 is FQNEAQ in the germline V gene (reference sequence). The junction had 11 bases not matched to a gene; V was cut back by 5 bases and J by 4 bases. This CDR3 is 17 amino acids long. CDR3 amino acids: CASSTLKRGAFTGELFF. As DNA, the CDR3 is TGTGCCAGCAGCACCCTCAAGCGGGGGGCGTTCACCGGGGAGCTGTTTTTT.

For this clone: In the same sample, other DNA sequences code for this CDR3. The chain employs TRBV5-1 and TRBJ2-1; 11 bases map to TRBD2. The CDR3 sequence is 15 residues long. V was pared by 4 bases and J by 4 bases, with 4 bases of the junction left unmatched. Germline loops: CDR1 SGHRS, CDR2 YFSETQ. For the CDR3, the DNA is TGCGCCAGCAGCCCGGGACTAGCGGAGTACAATGAGCAGTTCTTC. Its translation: CASSPGLAEYNEQFF.

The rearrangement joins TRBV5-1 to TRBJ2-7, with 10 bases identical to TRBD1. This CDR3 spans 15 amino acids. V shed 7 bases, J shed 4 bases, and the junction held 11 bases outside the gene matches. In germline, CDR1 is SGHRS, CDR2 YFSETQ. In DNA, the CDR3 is TGCGCCAGCGGGATAGGGGACAGGGGTAAATACGAGCAGTACTTC. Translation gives CASGIGDRGKYEQYF.